Below, 17 T cell receptor beta chains from the same sample are listed, as sequenced in a study of immune cell composition in non-small cell lung cancer. Clones were sequenced by immunoSEQ multiplex PCR, and TCRdb holds only the in-frame ones, with some missing. The table has around 5,000 clones, around 78% seen once. The sequencing input was lung tumor tissue. The receptors originated from a human donor with non-small cell lung cancer.

V and J are TRBV28 and TRBJ1-4; 7 nucleotides match TRBD1. The CDR3 loop spans 17 amino acids. V lost 6 bases and J lost 1; bases outside the gene matches: 11. Germline V lookup: CDR1 MDHEN, CDR2 SYDVKM. The CDR3: CASRPFTGVVTNEKLFF. Here the CDR3 DNA reads TGTGCCAGCAGGCCTTTTACAGGGGTGGTAACTAATGAAAAACTGTTTTTT.

The chain uses TRBV19 and TRBJ1-3, with TRBD1 matching 8 bases. The length of the CDR3 is 14 residues. Germline V CDR1 and CDR2: LNHDA, SQIVND (reference sequence). J lost 4 bases, V lost 5 bases, and 4 bases had no gene match. CDR3 amino acids: CASSPGTGGNTIYF. The CDR3 coding sequence is TGTGCCAGTAGTCCCGGGACAGGAGGAAACACCATATATTTT.

Only a few counts were recorded for this clone. V is TRBV6-5 and J is TRBJ1-4; 8 bases map to TRBD1. The CDR3 is 15 residues long. The germline gives CDR1 MNHEY, CDR2 SVGAGI. Trimming took 5 bases from V and 8 from J; bases not matched to a gene: 10. The CDR3 is CASSARRGPGEKLFF. The DNA of the CDR3 is TGTGCCAGCAGTGCACGCAGGGGGCCAGGCGAAAAACTGTTTTTT.

The chain combines TRBV7-3 with TRBJ2-1; 10 nucleotides agree with TRBD2. J gave up 5 bases and V 5 bases, and 6 bases lay outside the gene matches. CDR1 and CDR2 (germline): SGHTA, FQGTGA. The CDR3 has 15 residues. The CDR3 reads CASSTTSGANNEQFF. CDR3 coding DNA: TGTGCCAGCAGCACTACTAGCGGGGCGAACAATGAGCAGTTCTTC. The complete variable domain, with remaining parts taken from reference TRBV7-3 and TRBJ2-1, reads GAGVSQTPSNKVTEKGKYVELRCDPISGHTALYWYRQSLGQGPEFLIYFQGTGAADDSGLPNDRFFAVRPEGSVSTLKIQRTERGDSAVYLCASSTTSGANNEQFFGPGTRLTVL.

This chain joins TRBV5-6 and TRBJ1-6; the D is unclear. The V gene lost 1 base and the J gene lost 6 bases, with 5 bases spanning the gap. The CDR3 is 13 residues long. CDR1 is SGHDT, CDR2 YYEEEE, per germline. The CDR3 here is CASSLSRNSPLHF. The CDR3, as DNA: TGTGCCAGCAGCTTGTCTCGTAATTCACCCCTCCACTTT.

This clone was counted once. The chain recombines TRBV7-3 with TRBJ2-1, with 10 positions matching TRBD2. Looked up from germline, CDR1 is SGHTA and CDR2 is FQGTGA. The CDR3 contains 15 residues. V shed 5 bases, J shed 4 bases, and the junction held 5 bases outside the gene matches. The CDR3 DNA reads TGTGCCAGCAGCCCGGGACTAGCGTTTTACAATGAGCAGTTCTTC. Translated, it gives CASSPGLAFYNEQFF. Combining the CDR3 with reference TRBV7-3 and TRBJ2-1 gives the whole variable domain GAGVSQTPSNKVTEKGKYVELRCDPISGHTALYWYRQSLGQGPEFLIYFQGTGAADDSGLPNDRFFAVRPEGSVSTLKIQRTERGDSAVYLCASSPGLAFYNEQFFGPGTRLTVL.

This clone was counted only a few times. The J gene is TRBJ2-1, the V gene TRBV9; TRBD1 agrees at 7 bases. CDR1 SGDLS and CDR2 YYNGEE come from the germline V gene. CDR3 size: 15 residues. The V gene end was trimmed by 3 bases and the J gene end by 3 bases; junction bases not matched to a gene: 6. In nucleotides, the CDR3 is TGTGCCAGCAGCGAAAGGCAGGGGGTCTACAATGAGCAGTTCTTC. This gives the protein CASSERQGVYNEQFF.

V usage is TRBV7-6 and J usage is TRBJ2-5; 11 bases fit TRBD1. Germline V lookup: CDR1 SGHVS, CDR2 FNYEAQ. Trimming at V came to 1 base and at J to 5 bases, leaving 3 bases not matched to a gene. This CDR3 is built from 15 residues. The CDR3: CASSLGTGGGETQYF. The CDR3 region has the DNA TGTGCCAGCAGCTTAGGGACAGGGGGCGGGGAGACCCAGTACTTC.

The chain employs TRBV7-3 and TRBJ2-3, with unresolved D. The CDR3 consists of 12 residues. Trimming removed 5 bases from V and 0 bases from J, with 3 bases in between. Germline loops: CDR1 SGHTA, CDR2 FQGTGA. The CDR3, as DNA: TGTGCCAGCAGCCTCAGCACAGATACGCAGTATTTT. Translation: CASSLSTDTQYF.

This clone came up a few times. The chain has TRBV18 and TRBJ1-2, with D perhaps matching TRBD1 (5 bases). CDR3 length: 15 amino acids. V gave up 4 bases and J gave up 0 bases, with 12 bases separating them. Per germline, CDR1 KGHSH and CDR2 LQKENI. The CDR3 nucleotides read TGTGCCAGCTCACAAACGGACAAGTCTAACTATGGCTACACCTTC. Its protein product is CASSQTDKSNYGYTF.

The rearrangement uses TRBV10-2 and TRBJ2-7, with 7 bases matching TRBD2. CDR3 size: 16 residues. V was clipped by 7 bases and J by 0 bases; unmatched bases: 12. The germline gives CDR1 WSHSY, CDR2 SAAADI. CDR3 sequence (DNA): TGCGCCAGCACCGGTTCCACCGGGAGGAGCTCCTACGAGCAGTACTTC. As protein: CASTGSTGRSSYEQYF.

The chain combines TRBV7-9 with TRBJ2-7, with 13 positions matching TRBD2. Germline trimming cut 5 bases from V and 9 bases from J; bases unmatched to any gene: 7. CDR1 and CDR2 (germline): SEHNR, FQNEAQ (reference sequence). The CDR3 runs 14 residues. The CDR3, as DNA: TGTGCCAGCAGCGCAACTAGCGGGGGGGCAGGGCAGTACTTC. Amino acids: CASSATSGGAGQYF. Filled out from reference TRBV7-9 and TRBJ2-7, the complete variable domain reads DTGVSQNPRHKITKRGQNVTFRCDPISEHNRLYWYRQTLGQGPEFLTYFQNEAQLEKSRLLSDRFSAERPKGSFSTLEIQRTEQGDSAMYLCASSATSGGAGQYFGPGTRLTVT.

CDR3 sequence (DNA): TGTGCCAGCAGCCCTGTATTATCGGTCGAGCAGTACTTC. Translation: CASSPVLSVEQYF. This chain links TRBV11-1 with TRBJ2-7; D is ambiguous. The germline gives CDR1 SGHAT, CDR2 FQDESV (reference sequence). Trimming took 5 bases from V and 6 from J, leaving 14 bases between them. The CDR3 is 13 residues long. Using reference TRBV11-1 and TRBJ2-7 for the parts outside the CDR3, the full variable domain is EAEVAQSPRYKITEKSQAVAFWCDPISGHATLYWYRQILGQGPELLVQFQDESVVDDSQLPKDRFSAERLKGVDSTLKIQPAELGDSAMYLCASSPVLSVEQYFGPGTRLTVT.

V is TRBV7-9 and J is TRBJ2-5; 9 nucleotides align to TRBD2. Per germline, CDR1 SEHNR and CDR2 FQNEAQ (reference sequence). The length of the CDR3 is 15 residues. V was clipped by 3 bases and J by 5 bases; unmatched bases: 7. In DNA form, the CDR3 reads TGTGCCAGCAGCTTCTCCGCGGGGGGGCTGGAGACCCAGTACTTC. This encodes CASSFSAGGLETQYF.

The chain couples TRBV19 to TRBJ1-5, with 7 bases that match TRBD1. The CDR3 contains 14 residues. Per the germline V gene, CDR1 is LNHDA and CDR2 is SQIVND (reference sequence). V dropped 5 bases and J dropped 2; count of bases not matched to a gene: 3. For the CDR3, the DNA is TGTGCCAGTAGTCCCGGACAGGGCAATCAGCCCCAGCATTTT. It translates to CASSPGQGNQPQHF.

This chain joins TRBV19 and TRBJ1-5, with unresolved D. CDR3 length: 14 amino acids. Per the germline V gene, CDR1 is LNHDA and CDR2 is SQIVND (reference sequence). The germline V and J ends were trimmed by 7 bases and 0 bases, with 10 bases remaining between them. CDR3 protein: CASNTDYSNQPQHF. For the CDR3, the DNA is TGTGCCAGTAACACAGACTATAGCAATCAGCCCCAGCATTTT.

As for this clone: The same CDR3 can be traced to other DNA sequences in this sample. CDR3 sequence: CASSLGGTNYGYTF. The CDR3 bases are TGTGCCAGCAGCCTGGGGGGGACAAACTATGGCTACACCTTC. The chain carries TRBV7-2 and TRBJ1-2, with D perhaps TRBD1 (6 bases). The CDR3 contains 14 residues. The V end was cut by 5 bases, the J end by 2 bases, with 12 bases between. Germline assignment: CDR1 SGHTA and CDR2 FQGNSA.